This T cell receptor beta chain derives from a study of T-cell reconstitution after alpha-beta-depleted transplantation in children. General study findings and limits: After transplant, at about two months, alpha-beta T cells were reportedly derived from several hundred expanded graft clones.

J lost 4 bases, V lost 1 base, and 6 bases had no gene match. The germline gives CDR1 MNHEY, CDR2 SVGAGI. CDR3 size: 17 residues. With respect to this clonotype: Its antigen is as yet unknown.

Unique molecular identifiers were used to barcode this TCRbeta library. TCRdb reanalysed the PCR reads using MiXCR and keeps one entry per CDR3 protein. The top ten hold roughly 27% of the sample, which has hundreds of thousands of distinct CDR3 sequences, roughly 17% seen once. Source: PBMCs, mostly from graft donor cells, taken 360 days after TCRalphabeta/CD19-depleted stem cell transplant. The chain is built from TRBV6-5 and TRBJ2-1; TRBD2 matches 11 bases. This clonotype was sampled from a boy under two years old who had a stem cell transplant for Wiskott-Aldrich syndrome, so the T cells may come from the graft donor. CDR3 DNA: TGTGCCAGCAGTTACTACCTAGCGGGAGGCCTTTACAATGAGCAGTTCTTC. Translating it yields CASSYYLAGGLYNEQFF.